This is a list of T cell receptor beta chains from one sample in a study of control samples from healthy donors and cancer patients. TCRdb keeps only in-frame clones here, not all; method: immunoSEQ multiplex PCR. The sample has about 160,000 clones; around 94% are singletons. Sequences were obtained from PBMCs. The receptors originated from a man aged 55 to 70 with colorectal cancer. Each CDR3 is given with its conserved first and last residue.

V: TRBV6-2/TRBV6-3
J: TRBJ2-6
CDR3: CASSHDRGSGANVLTF

V: TRBV6-1
J: TRBJ2-7
CDR3: CASSDHWTGLYEQYF

V: TRBV11-2
J: TRBJ2-3
CDR3: CASSLSGYTQYF

V: TRBV12-3/TRBV12-4
J: TRBJ2-5
CDR3: CASSRQGGETQYF

V: TRBV4-1
J: TRBJ1-2
CDR3: CASSQASFGGNYGYTF

V: TRBV24-1
J: TRBJ2-2
CDR3: CATSDPGTPNTGELFF

V: TRBV3-1/TRBV3-2
J: TRBJ2-3
CDR3: CASSQAGTSTDTQYF

V: TRBV7-2
J: TRBJ2-7
CDR3: CASSVGTGSYEQYF

V: TRBV7-9
J: TRBJ2-7
CDR3: CASSLGAGSHEQYF

V: TRBV11-2
J: TRBJ2-5
CDR3: CASSIFWTSGGASETQYF